This is a list of T cell receptor beta chains from one sample in a study of cytomegalovirus exposure and HLA in healthy donors. Clones were read by immunoSEQ multiplex PCR, and TCRdb kept only the in-frame ones, dropping some. The sample holds around 120,000 clones, 60% to 85% seen once. The sample consisted of PBMCs. The source is a human donor in good health. Each CDR3 is given with its conserved first and last residue. Each record gives: D gene, V gene, J gene, clone size, CDR3 protein, CDR3 DNA. A D gene is named only where the DNA matches it firmly. Expanded clones are given a class, and other clones once, few, many or no size at all.

>NA|TRBV7-9|TRBJ2-4|NA
CASSFPGALPFLNIQYF
TGTGCCAGCAGCTTCCCAGGGGCCCTACCGTTTTTGAACATTCAGTACTTC
>NA|TRBV10-3|TRBJ2-3|NA
CAIRLGDTQYF
TGTGCCATCCGTCTCGGAGATACGCAGTATTTT
>NA|TRBV2|TRBJ2-7|NA
CASSEALEQYF
TGTGCCAGCAGTGAAGCACTCGAGCAGTACTTC
>TRBD2|TRBV10-3|TRBJ2-3|NA
CAISESKRGASTDTQYF
TGTGCCATCAGTGAGTCGAAGCGGGGGGCTAGCACAGATACGCAGTATTTT
>TRBD1|TRBV9|TRBJ1-2|NA
CASSVEGIGQARKLAGYGYTF
TGTGCCAGCAGCGTAGAGGGTATAGGACAGGCACGAAAATTGGCGGGCTATGGCTACACCTTC
>NA|TRBV27|TRBJ2-6|NA
CASSFSDSPNVLTF
TGTGCCAGCAGTTTCTCCGACAGTCCCAACGTCCTGACTTTC
>TRBD2|TRBV5-6|TRBJ2-3|NA
CASSTGTSGDPDTQYF
TGTGCCAGCAGCACCGGGACTAGCGGGGATCCAGATACGCAGTATTTT
>TRBD1|TRBV2|TRBJ1-2|NA
CASSAGTGLNYGYTF
TGTGCCAGCAGCGCCGGGACAGGGCTTAACTATGGCTACACCTTC
>TRBD2|TRBV5-1|TRBJ2-2|NA
CASSFWTGGDTGELFF
TGCGCCAGCAGCTTCTGGACCGGGGGGGACACCGGGGAGCTGTTTTTT
>TRBD1|TRBV2|TRBJ1-2|once
CASSALRTGPTDGYTF
TGTGCCAGCAGTGCCCTTCGGACAGGGCCCACCGATGGCTACACCTTC
>TRBD2|TRBV7-3|TRBJ2-5|NA
CASSPPGLVKETQYF
TGTGCCAGCAGCCCCCCGGGACTAGTAAAAGAGACCCAGTACTTC
>NA|TRBV5-5|TRBJ2-2|NA
CASRAFSTGELFF
TGTGCCAGCAGGGCCTTTTCCACCGGGGAGCTGTTTTTT
>NA|TRBV11-3|TRBJ2-1|NA
CASSSTNGGPTYNEQFF
TGTGCCAGCAGCTCCACCAACGGGGGGCCGACGTACAATGAGCAGTTCTTC
>TRBD2|TRBV2|TRBJ2-3|once
CASSGLAGVTDTQYF
TGTGCCAGCAGTGGACTAGCGGGGGTAACAGATACGCAGTATTTT
>NA|TRBV19|TRBJ1-5|NA
CASADGMLNQPQHF
TGTGCCAGTGCGGACGGGATGTTGAATCAGCCCCAGCATTTT
>NA|TRBV9|TRBJ1-1|NA
CASSGTYTEAFF
TGTGCCAGCAGCGGAACTTACACTGAAGCTTTCTTT
>TRBD2|TRBV6-5|TRBJ2-3|NA
CASSYGVGGFTDTQYF
TGTGCCAGCAGTTACGGGGTGGGGGGGTTCACAGATACGCAGTATTTT
>TRBD1|TRBV28|TRBJ1-6|NA
CASSRMETGRSPLHF
TGTGCCAGCAGTCGTATGGAGACAGGGAGATCACCCCTCCACTTT
>NA|TRBV9|TRBJ2-3|NA
CASSVPSHSGERADTQYF
TGTGCCAGCAGCGTACCGAGCCATTCCGGGGAACGGGCAGATACGCAGTATTTT
>TRBD1|TRBV27|TRBJ2-2|NA
CASSFTGVGTGELFF
TGTGCCAGCAGTTTCACAGGGGTAGGGACCGGGGAGCTGTTTTTT
>TRBD1|TRBV19|TRBJ1-2|NA
CASMLGTGDYGYTF
TGTGCCAGTATGTTGGGGACAGGGGACTATGGCTACACCTTC
>NA|TRBV25-1|TRBJ1-2|NA
CASSLPTNYGYTF
TGTGCCAGCAGCCTACCAACTAACTATGGCTACACCTTC
>TRBD2|TRBV28|TRBJ2-7|NA
CASSLGLAASYEQYF
TGTGCCAGCAGTTTAGGTCTAGCGGCAAGCTACGAGCAGTACTTC
>NA|TRBV18|TRBJ2-5|NA
CASSPGSSRETQYF
TGTGCCAGCTCACCGGGGAGCAGCCGGGAGACCCAGTACTTC
>NA|TRBV7-8|TRBJ1-1|NA
CASSSVTGNLGMNTEAFF
TGTGCCAGCAGCAGCGTGACCGGGAACCTCGGGATGAACACTGAAGCTTTCTTT
>NA|TRBV4-2|TRBJ1-4|NA
CASSQGEGTNEKLFF
TGTGCCAGCAGCCAAGGCGAGGGAACTAATGAAAAACTGTTTTTT
>TRBD2|TRBV6-5|TRBJ2-3|NA
CASSGRDKADTQYF
TGTGCCAGCAGTGGGAGGGATAAGGCAGATACGCAGTATTTT
>NA|TRBV6-5|TRBJ1-1|once
CASSVGAPNTEAFF
TGTGCCAGCAGTGTTGGAGCGCCGAACACTGAAGCTTTCTTT
>NA|TRBV4-3|TRBJ1-2|once
CASSQGQNYGYTF
TGCGCCAGCAGCCAAGGCCAGAACTATGGCTACACCTTC
>NA|TRBV5-6|TRBJ1-4|NA
CASFRGGEKLFF
TGTGCCAGCTTCAGGGGTGGGGAAAAACTGTTTTTT
>NA|TRBV27|TRBJ1-5|once
CASSPRQTYQPQHF
TGTGCCAGCAGTCCCCGACAGACTTATCAGCCCCAGCATTTT
>TRBD1|TRBV7-9|TRBJ2-7|NA
CSSSTPDRGHGSYEQYF
TGTTCCAGCAGCACACCCGACAGGGGGCATGGCTCCTACGAGCAGTACTTC
>TRBD2|TRBV25-1|TRBJ2-3|NA
CASSDGFSSGPPDTQYF
TGTGCCAGCAGTGATGGCTTTTCTAGCGGGCCCCCAGATACGCAGTATTTT
>NA|TRBV5-4|TRBJ2-1|NA
CASSLAPSGSYNEQFF
TGTGCCAGCAGCTTGGCCCCCAGCGGGTCCTACAATGAGCAGTTCTTC
>TRBD1|TRBV9|TRBJ1-2|NA
CASSAIGTGRGHGYTF
TGTGCCAGCAGCGCGATCGGGACAGGGAGGGGACATGGCTACACCTTC
>NA|TRBV6-5|TRBJ1-1|few
CASSSHGGQTEAFF
TGTGCCAGCAGTTCCCACGGGGGGCAGACTGAAGCTTTCTTT
>NA|TRBV9|TRBJ1-1|NA
CASSLFAGLAEAFF
TGTGCCAGCAGCTTATTTGCGGGGCTGGCTGAAGCTTTCTTT